Listed below are T cell receptor beta chains from one sample, sequenced in a study of blood T cell repertoires in COVID-19. Assay: immunoSEQ multiplex PCR; the TCRdb copy retains only in-frame clones and omits some. In the table there are some 500,000 clones, around nine tenths of which are singletons. Sequences were obtained from peripheral blood. Every receptor here comes from a woman between 50 and 59 years old with COVID-19, enrolled during active disease. Both conserved end residues are part of each CDR3. Fields, in order: V gene, clone size, D gene, J gene, CDR3 protein, CDR3 DNA. The D gene is left open where the match is weak. Some rows mark clone size as missing; the rest say once, few, many or name a class of expanded clone.

TRBV6-5,-,TRBD2,TRBJ2-1,CASSYAAGDYNEQFF,TGTGCCAGCAGTTACGCGGCGGGGGACTACAATGAGCAGTTCTTC
TRBV7-2,-,TRBD1,TRBJ2-2,CASSRRQGDTGELFF,TGTGCCAGCAGTCGCCGACAGGGAGACACCGGGGAGCTGTTTTTT
TRBV5-4,-,TRBD2,TRBJ2-1,CASSSGLALNEQFF,TGTGCCAGCAGCTCCGGACTAGCTCTAAATGAGCAGTTCTTC
TRBV18,-,-,TRBJ1-1,CASSQTDIRVTTEAFF,TGTGCCAGCTCACAAACTGACATCAGGGTGACCACTGAAGCTTTCTTT
TRBV6-6,-,-,TRBJ2-7,CASTQPPGYEQYF,TGTGCCAGCACCCAGCCCCCGGGGTACGAGCAGTACTTC
TRBV30,-,TRBD1,TRBJ1-6,CAWRDRGPYNSPLHF,TGTGCCTGGAGGGACAGGGGACCCTATAATTCACCCCTCCACTTT
TRBV5-4,-,TRBD2,TRBJ2-2,CASSFSGPNTGELFF,TGTGCCAGCAGCTTTAGCGGGCCGAACACCGGGGAGCTGTTTTTT
TRBV6-5,-,TRBD1,TRBJ1-5,CASSLTGNQPQHF,TGTGCCAGCAGCTTGACAGGGAATCAGCCCCAGCATTTT
TRBV20-1,-,-,TRBJ2-1,CSASTGSLTYYNEQFF,TGCAGTGCTAGTACAGGGTCCCTCACATACTACAATGAGCAGTTCTTC
TRBV7-9,-,TRBD1,TRBJ2-7,CASSPGTGNSYEQYF,TGTGCCAGCAGCCCCGGGACAGGGAACTCCTACGAGCAGTACTTC
TRBV19,-,TRBD2,TRBJ2-7,CASSTTSGDYEQYF,TGTGCCAGTAGTACGACTAGCGGGGACTACGAGCAGTACTTC
TRBV6-5,-,TRBD2,TRBJ2-1,CASSLTSGYNEQFF,TGTGCCAGCAGTCTAACTAGCGGGTACAATGAGCAGTTCTTC
TRBV27,-,-,TRBJ1-1,CASSYGDSIGTEAFF,TGTGCCAGCAGTTATGGGGACTCAATTGGAACTGAAGCTTTCTTT
TRBV5-4,once,TRBD2,TRBJ2-7,CASSPGLAPHEQYF,TGTGCCAGCAGCCCGGGACTAGCCCCCCACGAGCAGTACTTC
TRBV29-1,few,-,TRBJ1-5,CSVYRGGQGQPQHF,TGCAGCGTTTATAGGGGAGGGCAGGGGCAGCCCCAGCATTTT
TRBV4-1,once,-,TRBJ1-5,CASSQVGVSQPQHF,TGCGCCAGCAGCCAAGTCGGGGTGAGTCAGCCCCAGCATTTT
TRBV10-3,-,TRBD2,TRBJ2-3,CAIRGLAGGWTDTQYF,TGTGCCATCAGGGGGCTAGCGGGGGGATGGACAGATACGCAGTATTTT
TRBV3-1/TRBV3-2,-,-,TRBJ1-4,CASSLGGPGTNEKLFF,TGTGCCAGCAGCCTTGGCGGCCCGGGAACTAATGAAAAACTGTTTTTT
TRBV5-8,-,-,TRBJ1-5,CASSFRDQPQHF,TGTGCCAGCAGCTTCAGGGATCAGCCCCAGCATTTT
TRBV27,-,-,TRBJ2-4,CASGLDIQYF,TGTGCCAGCGGCCTGGACATTCAGTACTTC
TRBV6-6,-,TRBD1,TRBJ1-4,CASSNSQGASEKLFF,TGTGCCAGCAGTAACTCCCAGGGGGCCAGTGAAAAACTGTTTTTT
TRBV28,once,-,TRBJ1-2,CASSFAGANYGYTF,TGTGCCAGCAGTTTTGCTGGGGCCAACTATGGCTACACCTTC
TRBV3-1/TRBV3-2,-,TRBD1,TRBJ1-4,CASSRGNRGGEKLFF,TGTGCCAGCAGCCGGGGGAACAGGGGAGGCGAAAAACTGTTTTTT
TRBV2,few,-,TRBJ1-5,CASSEGVQINQPQHF,TGTGCCAGCAGTGAAGGGGTACAGATCAATCAGCCCCAGCATTTT
TRBV13,-,TRBD1,TRBJ1-2,CASSLARTGAYGYTF,TGTGCCAGCAGCTTAGCGCGGACAGGGGCGTATGGCTACACCTTC
TRBV7-2,many,-,TRBJ1-2,CASSLGPSGSDGYTF,TGTGCCAGCAGCTTAGGACCCTCGGGTAGCGATGGCTACACCTTC
TRBV7-9,once,-,TRBJ2-1,CASSPPEVWVGMFF,TGTGCCAGCAGCCCCCCGGAGGTTTGGGTGGGGATGTTCTTC
TRBV25-1,-,-,TRBJ2-5,CASSAVEGRGEETQYF,TGTGCCAGCAGTGCAGTAGAGGGGAGGGGGGAAGAGACCCAGTACTTC
TRBV12-3/TRBV12-4,-,-,TRBJ2-1,CASSLGRSPQFF,TGTGCCAGCAGTTTAGGGAGAAGCCCACAGTTCTTC
TRBV21-1,-,-,TRBJ1-6,CASSKGGTANVRRNSPLHF,TGTGCCAGCAGCAAAGGAGGGACAGCAAACGTGCGGAGGAATTCACCCCTCCACTTT
TRBV10-2,-,TRBD2,TRBJ2-1,CASSKTSGGYNEQFF,TGCGCCAGCAGTAAGACTAGCGGGGGGTACAATGAGCAGTTCTTC
TRBV5-1,-,-,TRBJ2-3,CASSWLILSTDTQYF,TGCGCCAGCAGCTGGCTTATCCTGTCCACAGATACGCAGTATTTT
TRBV7-8,-,TRBD2,TRBJ2-5,CASSSGLAGETQYF,TGTGCCAGCAGCTCAGGACTAGCGGGGGAGACCCAGTACTTC
TRBV28,-,-,TRBJ1-2,CASSAQVYSYGYTF,TGTGCCAGCAGCGCCCAGGTATACAGCTATGGCTACACCTTC
TRBV11-3,once,-,TRBJ1-1,CASSLGGNTEAFF,TGTGCCAGCAGCTTAGGCGGGAACACTGAAGCTTTCTTT
TRBV14,few,TRBD1,TRBJ1-1,CASSLSGQGEAFF,TGTGCCAGCAGCCTCTCGGGACAGGGTGAAGCTTTCTTT
TRBV19,-,TRBD1,TRBJ1-2,CASGRTGTSYGYTF,TGTGCCAGCGGACGGACAGGGACTTCCTATGGCTACACCTTC